These 15 T cell receptor beta chains originate from one sample sequenced in a study of T-cell memory formation after mild COVID-19. TCRdb recomputed calls from the 5' RACE reads with MiXCR, one row per CDR3 protein. Here the sample spans some 43,000 distinct CDR3 sequences, 6.1% being singletons. Sequences were obtained from PBMCs or a T cell subset sorted from them (not recorded which). Every receptor here comes from an adult who had mild COVID-19 (a few samples of this study predate the infection). Cell type and time point are not known.

This clonotype was found many times. This rearrangement joins TRBV2 to TRBJ2-7; D is possibly TRBD1 (6 bases). There are 14 residues in the CDR3. Germline lookup yields CDR1 SNHLY and CDR2 FYNNEI. V dropped 2 bases and J dropped 3 bases, with 11 bases sitting between them. The CDR3 nucleotides read TGTGCCAGCAGTGAACAGGGGATCGGCTACGAGCAGTACTTC. It encodes CASSEQGIGYEQYF.

This clonotype has ten or more counts. The rearrangement links TRBV6-2 or TRBV6-3 to TRBJ2-1; D gene ambiguous. Germline loops: CDR1 MNHEY, CDR2 SVGEGT. V was shortened by 2 bases and J by 4 bases, with 12 bases between the two germline ends. This CDR3 is 15 amino acids long. The CDR3 here is CASSYASPGYNEQFF. The DNA of the CDR3 is TGTGCCAGCAGTTACGCGAGTCCGGGTTACAATGAGCAGTTCTTC.

The table lists this clonotype with many counts. This chain connects TRBV10-3 to TRBJ1-1, with no clear D. The germline V and J ends were trimmed by 5 bases and 1 base, with 8 bases remaining between them. CDR3 size: 13 residues. Germline-derived CDR1 and CDR2 are ENHRY and SYGVKD. The CDR3 loop is CAISWEGNTEAFF. DNA of the CDR3: TGTGCCATCAGTTGGGAGGGGAACACTGAAGCTTTCTTT.

A single count supports this clonotype. This rearrangement joins TRBV28 to TRBJ2-1, with 8 bases aligning to TRBD2. Trimming removed 2 bases from V and 11 bases from J; junction bases left unmatched: 5. CDR1 is MDHEN, CDR2 SYDVKM, per germline. The CDR3 consists of 13 residues. CDR3 sequence (DNA): TGTGCCAGCAGTTTACCTCTAGCGGGTAAGCAGTTCTTC. It specifies CASSLPLAGKQFF. The entire variable domain, with the rest obtained from reference TRBV28 and TRBJ2-1, is as follows: DVKVTQSSRYLVKRTGEKVFLECVQDMDHENMFWYRQDPGLGLRLIYFSYDVKMKEKGDIPEGYSVSREKKERFSLILESASTNQTSMYLCASSLPLAGKQFFGPGTRLTVL.

The sample holds many counts of this clonotype. The chain employs TRBV23-1 and TRBJ2-2, with 9 bases aligning to TRBD1. TRBV23-1 is placed among ORFs of uncertain function. The CDR3 length is 19 residues. V shed 10 bases, J shed 7 bases, and the junction held 25 bases outside the gene matches. The CDR3 nucleotides are TGCGCCACCCGCCTCACAGGGGGCCAGGCCCGGATGTCCGGCGGGGAGCTGTTTTTT. Its translation: CATRLTGGQARMSGGELFF.

The chain has TRBV2 and TRBJ2-3, with D possibly matching TRBD2 (6 bases). The CDR3 has 10 amino acids. Germline loops: CDR1 SNHLY, CDR2 FYNNEI. V was cut by 4 bases and J by 12 bases, with 8 bases left in between. This chain's CDR3 is CASSVGTQYF. The CDR3 DNA is TGTGCCAGCAGTGTTGGGACTCAGTATTTT.

This clonotype was detected only a few times. The chain combines TRBV12-3 or TRBV12-4 with TRBJ1-1; no definite D call. Deletions cut 3 bases from V and 4 bases from J, with 9 bases between. The CDR3 is 13 residues long. The CDR3 loop reads CASSFRPTTEAFF. CDR3 nucleotide sequence: TGTGCCAGCAGTTTTCGGCCAACCACTGAAGCTTTCTTT.

The rearrangement links TRBV5-4 to TRBJ2-5; TRBD2 matches 12 bases. The J segment lost 2 bases and the V segment lost 4 bases, leaving 3 bases of the junction unmatched. The CDR3 runs 15 residues. Germline V lookup: CDR1 SGHNT, CDR2 YYREEE (reference sequence). The CDR3 loop is CASSLTSGGQETQYF. CDR3 DNA: TGTGCCAGCAGCCTGACTAGCGGGGGTCAAGAGACCCAGTACTTC.

This clonotype was seen only a few times. The chain is built from TRBV21-1 and TRBJ2-7; TRBD1 is the table's D call and was not checked against the DNA. TRBV21-1 is assigned pseudogene status. The CDR3 has 15 amino acids. The CDR3 coding sequence is TGTGCCAGCAGCATTAAGGGGGGGGGCGCCTACGAGCAGTACTTC. Amino acids: CASSIKGGGAYEQYF.

This clonotype was seen more than once but under ten times. The gene calls are TRBV7-9 and TRBJ2-3, with unresolved D. CDR1 and CDR2 (germline): SEHNR, FQNEAQ (reference sequence). The CDR3 has 12 amino acids. Trimming cost V 5 bases and J 3 bases, with 6 bases left between them. CDR3 in DNA: TGTGCCAGCAGCAAACTAACAGATACGCAGTATTTT. Translated: CASSKLTDTQYF.

A word on this clonotype: The junction and the germline gene differ at one end; a read error may be behind it. This chain connects TRBV12-3 or TRBV12-4 to TRBJ1-5, with D possibly TRBD1 on 6 matching bases. The CDR3 consists of 14 residues. The chain's CDR3 is CASSLYRDNQPQHF. CDR3 bases: TGTGCCAGCAGTTTATATAGGGACAATCAGCCCCAACATTTT.

The table lists this clonotype with many counts. V is TRBV18 and J is TRBJ1-2; D remains unclear. Germline CDR1 is KGHSH and CDR2 is LQKENI. V lost 3 bases, J lost 4 bases, and 18 bases lay in between. The CDR3 extends over 16 amino acids. The CDR3 sequence: CASSPALEVSGYGYTF. CDR3 nucleotides: TGTGCCAGCTCACCGGCCCTCGAGGTTTCAGGCTATGGCTACACCTTC.

Many counts were recorded for this clonotype. The chain couples TRBV5-1 to TRBJ2-3, with D perhaps given as TRBD1 or TRBD2 (5 bases each). This CDR3 spans 15 amino acids. In germline, CDR1 is SGHRS, CDR2 YFSETQ. The V and J ends lost 0 bases and 4 bases respectively, with 12 bases between them. The CDR3 protein is CASSLGQLGADTQYF. CDR3 sequence (DNA): TGCGCCAGCAGCTTGGGACAGTTGGGGGCAGATACGCAGTATTTT.

The table lists this clonotype with many counts. The rearrangement uses TRBV20-1 and TRBJ1-5; D is possibly TRBD1 (6 bases). Trimming shortened V by 1 base and J by 3 bases, and 7 bases separated the two germline ends. The CDR3 covers 13 residues. The V gene's germline CDR1 is DFQATT and CDR2 SNEGSKA (reference sequence). The CDR3 DNA is TGCAGTGCTAGAGGGACAGACAATCAGCCCCAGCATTTT. Amino acid sequence: CSARGTDNQPQHF.

The sample holds a few counts of this clonotype. CDR3 sequence: CAIRDRGSVAYNEQFF. The CDR3 DNA reads as TGTGCCATCCGGGACAGGGGGAGTGTGGCCTACAATGAGCAGTTCTTC. This sequence joins TRBV6-1 and TRBJ2-1, with 11 positions matching TRBD1. CDR1 and CDR2 (germline): MNHNS, SASEGT. The length of the CDR3 is 16 residues. V shed 10 bases and J 2 bases; nucleotides not matched to a gene: 10.